This is a list of T cell receptor beta chains from one sample in a study of cytomegalovirus exposure and HLA in healthy donors. Measured with immunoSEQ multiplex PCR; TCRdb has only the in-frame clones, and not every one. The sample lists approximately 130,000 clones; about 85% were seen once. Sequencing was done on a sample of PBMCs. Receptors originate from a woman younger than 45 in good health and CMV-seropositive. Each CDR3 is given with its conserved first and last residue. The D gene is left open where the match is weak. Part of the rows lack a size; the others show once, few, many or a class for expanded clones.

clone_size | j_call | d_call | v_call | cdr3_aa | cdr3_nt
- | TRBJ2-1 | TRBD2 | TRBV15 | CATSRLAGGNEQFF | TGTGCCACCAGTAGACTAGCGGGAGGGAATGAGCAGTTCTTC
- | TRBJ2-3 | TRBD2 | TRBV19 | CASSAGLAVDTQYF | TGTGCCAGTAGTGCAGGACTAGCGGTGGATACGCAGTATTTT
few | TRBJ1-2 | - | TRBV6-1 | CASSGGLTEPYGYTF | TGTGCCAGCAGTGGGGGCCTGACAGAGCCCTATGGCTACACCTTC
- | TRBJ1-1 | - | TRBV7-9 | CASSLGGQGTEAFF | TGTGCCAGCAGCTTAGGAGGTCAAGGCACTGAAGCTTTCTTT
- | TRBJ1-5 | TRBD1 | TRBV11-2 | CASSLGQGAEQPQHF | TGTGCCAGCAGCTTGGGACAGGGGGCTGAACAGCCCCAGCATTTT
once | TRBJ2-7 | TRBD2 | TRBV5-1 | CASSLSGLSGYEQYF | TGCGCCAGCAGCTTGTCGGGACTAAGTGGGTACGAGCAGTACTTC
few | TRBJ2-5 | - | TRBV27 | CASSFPTGLQETQYF | TGTGCCAGCAGTTTCCCCACAGGGCTACAAGAGACCCAGTACTTC
- | TRBJ2-1 | TRBD2 | TRBV11-2 | CASSLDLAAGGREQFF | TGTGCCAGCAGCTTAGATCTAGCAGCGGGGGGGAGGGAGCAGTTCTTC
- | TRBJ1-1 | TRBD1 | TRBV9 | CASSTGSTGGSAFF | TGTGCCAGCAGCACCGGGTCTACAGGGGGGTCGGCTTTCTTT
- | TRBJ1-1 | - | TRBV5-1 | CASSLEGGGETEAFF | TGCGCCAGCAGCTTGGAGGGGGGAGGGGAGACTGAAGCTTTCTTT
- | TRBJ1-3 | TRBD1 | TRBV5-6 | CASSDRGSGDTIYF | TGTGCCAGCAGCGACAGGGGGAGTGGAGACACCATATATTTT
few | TRBJ2-5 | TRBD2 | TRBV5-1 | CASSLGEGGEQETQYF | TGCGCCAGCAGCTTGGGGGAGGGAGGGGAGCAAGAGACCCAGTACTTC
- | TRBJ1-1 | TRBD1 | TRBV7-9 | CASSLWDRATEAFF | TGTGCCAGCAGCTTATGGGACAGGGCCACTGAAGCTTTCTTT